These 6 T cell receptor beta chains were sequenced from one sample in a study of early T cells in non-severe SARS-CoV-2 infection. TCRdb analysed the 5' RACE reads with MiXCR anew, one entry per CDR3 protein. The table has 80,000 to 95,000 distinct CDR3 sequences, 13% to 15% seen once. Material: whole blood. Source of these receptors: an adult who was a healthcare worker with PCR-confirmed SARS-CoV-2 infection or an uninfected control (not recorded which).

This clonotype was recorded at least ten times. The rearrangement links TRBV20-1 to TRBJ1-5; D is uncertain. CDR3 length equals 13 residues. Germline V gives CDR1 DFQATT, CDR2 SNEGSKA (reference sequence). V was clipped by 2 bases and J by 7 bases, with 12 bases between them. In nucleotides, the CDR3 is TGCAGTGCTAGATTGGGCATTAACCAGCCCCAGCATTTT. Translated: CSARLGINQPQHF.

The V and J genes are TRBV10-3 and TRBJ2-5; D remains ambiguous. V lost 4 bases to trimming and J lost 0 bases, with 9 bases between them. This CDR3 spans 14 amino acids. Germline CDR1 ENHRY, CDR2 SYGVKD. The CDR3 coding sequence is TGTGCCATCAGTGGCACATCGTACCAAGAGACCCAGTACTTC. It codes for CAISGTSYQETQYF.

This clonotype appeared a few times. As DNA, the CDR3 is TGTGCCAGCAGCCTCGGGACTACCCACACCGGGGAGCTGTTTTTT. This encodes CASSLGTTHTGELFF. J is TRBJ2-2 and V is TRBV4-2; 7 bases fit TRBD2. Germline trimming cut 4 bases from V and 3 bases from J; bases unmatched to any gene: 5. The CDR3 runs 15 residues. The germline V gene has CDR1 LGHNA and CDR2 YNFKEQ.

The V call is TRBV28, the J call TRBJ1-2, with D unclear. Per germline, CDR1 MDHEN and CDR2 SYDVKM. V dropped 5 bases and J dropped 2 bases, with 15 bases sitting between them. The length of the CDR3 is 15 residues. The CDR3, as DNA: TGTGCCAGCAGTCCGGCGGGGTACGGCAACTATGGCTACACCTTC. This sequence encodes CASSPAGYGNYGYTF.

This clonotype was observed a handful of times. The chain combines TRBV9 with TRBJ1-1, with D possibly TRBD1 on 5 matching bases. Per the germline V gene, CDR1 is SGDLS and CDR2 is YYNGEE. Trimming stripped 3 bases from V and 0 bases from J, with 12 bases between. The CDR3 runs 15 residues. Here the CDR3 DNA reads TGTGCCAGCAGCGAGGGACGTACGTTGAACACTGAAGCTTTCTTT. Translated, it gives CASSEGRTLNTEAFF.

This clonotype was counted a few times. CDR3 nucleotide sequence: TGTGCCAGCAGCGCCTCGGTCGGGCCCGGAGGTTCCACAGATACGCAGTATTTT. This codes for CASSASVGPGGSTDTQYF. The chain carries TRBV12-1 and TRBJ2-3; TRBD2 reflects the table's D call only, with no check against the DNA. TRBV12-1 represents a pseudogene. The CDR3 spans 18 residues.